This TCR beta chain came from a study of T cells in localized non-small cell lung cancer. The study's findings and limits: Peak T cell clonality was found in uninvolved adjacent lung, exceeding tumor. Multi-region tumor sequencing was not done, so intratumor heterogeneity could not be excluded. A median of about 50 clones ranked among the top 100 in tumor appeared in adjacent lung. Higher adjacent-lung clonality was associated with shorter survival.

With respect to this clone: Its antigen is unknown.

Germline values: CDR1 SNHLY, CDR2 FYNNEI. The V end lost 4 bases, the J end lost 4 bases, and 16 bases lay between the germline ends. The length of the CDR3 is 15 residues. TCRdb keeps only in-frame clones here, not all; method: immunoSEQ multiplex PCR. The sample lists 41,000 or so clones, 86% occurring once. This sequence joins TRBV2 and TRBJ1-2; no clear D. Sequencing used peripheral blood, obtained before any cancer treatment. The receptor's source is a woman aged 18 to 49 with stage III lung adenocarcinoma. The CDR3, as DNA: TGTGCCAGCAGTGCAAACTCGGGCCCAGTCTATGGCTACACCTTC. This translates into CASSANSGPVYGYTF.